This T cell receptor (beta chain) was identified in a study of blood T cell repertoires in COVID-19. For the study at large: The samples span acute and convalescent COVID-19 from the United States, Italy and Spain. T cells, B-cell-depleted T cells, or PBMCs provided the cDNA or gDNA that served as material.

Source study methods: For nucleated cells, counts were estimated from reference gene primer amplification. Sequencing used immunoSEQ multiplex PCR; TCRdb keeps in-frame clones, though not all of them. V and J calls and clone size are those listed in that table; D and trimming were worked out from the DNA. Counted here are about 160,000 clones, about nine tenths occurring once; the ten biggest clones make up around 3.9%. Deletions cut 5 bases from V and 0 bases from J, with 8 bases between. Germline loops: CDR1 MNHEY, CDR2 SMNVEV (reference sequence). The CDR3 totals 14 residues. Specimen: peripheral blood. This chain joins TRBV27 and TRBJ1-5; maybe TRBD1 (5 bases). The clonotype was recovered from a woman aged 55-69 years who had recovered from COVID-19. This chain's CDR3 is CASSQTVSNQPQHF. In DNA form, the CDR3 reads TGTGCCAGCAGTCAGACAGTTAGCAATCAGCCCCAGCATTTT.